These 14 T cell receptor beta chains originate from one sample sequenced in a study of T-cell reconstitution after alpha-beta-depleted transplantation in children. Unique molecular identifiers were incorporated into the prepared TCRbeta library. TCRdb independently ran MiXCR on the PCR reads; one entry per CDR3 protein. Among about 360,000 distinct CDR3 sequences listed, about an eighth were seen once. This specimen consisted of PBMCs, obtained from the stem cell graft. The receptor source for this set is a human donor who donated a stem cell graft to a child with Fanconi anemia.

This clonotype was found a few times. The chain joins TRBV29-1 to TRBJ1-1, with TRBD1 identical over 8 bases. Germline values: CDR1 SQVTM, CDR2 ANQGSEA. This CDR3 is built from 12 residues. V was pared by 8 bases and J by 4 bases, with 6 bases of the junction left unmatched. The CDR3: CSTFGQGTEAFF. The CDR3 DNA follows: TGCAGCACCTTCGGACAGGGCACTGAAGCTTTCTTT.

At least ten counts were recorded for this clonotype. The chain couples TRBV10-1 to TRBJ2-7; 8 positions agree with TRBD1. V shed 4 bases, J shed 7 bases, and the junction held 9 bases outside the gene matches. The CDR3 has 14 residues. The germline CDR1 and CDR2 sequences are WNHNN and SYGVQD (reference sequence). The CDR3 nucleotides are TGCGCCAGCAGTGCTAGCCTCAGGGGGCGAGAGCAGTACTTC. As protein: CASSASLRGREQYF.

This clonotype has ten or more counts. CDR3 sequence: CASSFREGETQYF. The CDR3 DNA reads as TGTGCCAGCAGTTTCCGGGAAGGAGAGACCCAGTACTTC. The chain links TRBV12-3 or TRBV12-4 to TRBJ2-5, with a tentative D call TRBD2 (5 bases). V lost 3 bases and J 4 bases, leaving 9 bases between the germline ends. The CDR3 spans 13 residues.

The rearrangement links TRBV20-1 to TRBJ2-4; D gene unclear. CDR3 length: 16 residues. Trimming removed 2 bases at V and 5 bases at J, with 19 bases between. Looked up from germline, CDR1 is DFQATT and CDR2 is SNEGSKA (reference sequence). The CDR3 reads CSARHDLGVHQNIQYF. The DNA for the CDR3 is TGCAGTGCTAGACACGATCTCGGCGTTCACCAAAACATTCAGTACTTC.

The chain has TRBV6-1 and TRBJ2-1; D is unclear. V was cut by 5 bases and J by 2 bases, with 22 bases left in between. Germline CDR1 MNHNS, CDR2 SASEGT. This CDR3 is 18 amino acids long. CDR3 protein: CASSQGPGRGRAYNEQFF. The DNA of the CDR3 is TGTGCCAGCAGTCAAGGGCCCGGCCGCGGAAGGGCCTACAATGAGCAGTTCTTC.

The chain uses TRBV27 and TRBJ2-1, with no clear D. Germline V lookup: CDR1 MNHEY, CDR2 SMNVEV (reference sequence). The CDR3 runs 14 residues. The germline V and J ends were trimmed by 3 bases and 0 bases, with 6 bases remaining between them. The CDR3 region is CASSFVGSYNEQFF. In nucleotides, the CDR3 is TGTGCCAGCAGTTTTGTCGGCTCCTACAATGAGCAGTTCTTC.

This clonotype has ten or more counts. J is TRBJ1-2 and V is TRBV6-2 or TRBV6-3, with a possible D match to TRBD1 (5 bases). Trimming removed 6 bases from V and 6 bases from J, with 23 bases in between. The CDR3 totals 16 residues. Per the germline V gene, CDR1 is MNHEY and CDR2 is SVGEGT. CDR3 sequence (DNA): TGTGCCAGCAGCCACCGAGGGGCGCCAGCTGGGGATGGCTACACCTTC. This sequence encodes CASSHRGAPAGDGYTF.

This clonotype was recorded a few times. CDR3 protein: CASSLLGTNTGELFF. CDR3 nucleotide sequence: TGCGCCAGCAGCTTGTTAGGGACAAACACCGGGGAGCTGTTTTTT. The V call is TRBV5-1, the J call TRBJ2-2; TRBD1 might be the D (6 bases). Trimming pared 1 base from V and 2 bases from J, leaving 9 bases between. This CDR3 comprises 15 residues. Germline-derived CDR1 and CDR2 are SGHRS and YFSETQ.

The DNA of the CDR3 is TGTGCCAGCAGACACCCTAGCGGGGCAGGCGCAGATACGCAGTATTTT. Encoded protein: CASRHPSGAGADTQYF. The gene calls are TRBV6-1 and TRBJ2-3; 9 positions agree with TRBD2. Germline V CDR1 and CDR2: MNHNS, SASEGT. The CDR3 totals 16 residues. J was trimmed by 4 bases and V by 6 bases; bases with no gene match: 11.

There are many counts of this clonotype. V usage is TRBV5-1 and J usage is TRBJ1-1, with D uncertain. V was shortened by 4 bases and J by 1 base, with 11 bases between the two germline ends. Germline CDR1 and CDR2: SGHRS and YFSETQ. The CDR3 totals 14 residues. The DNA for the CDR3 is TGCGCCAGCAGCCCCGCTTATTGGAACACTGAAGCTTTCTTT. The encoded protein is CASSPAYWNTEAFF.

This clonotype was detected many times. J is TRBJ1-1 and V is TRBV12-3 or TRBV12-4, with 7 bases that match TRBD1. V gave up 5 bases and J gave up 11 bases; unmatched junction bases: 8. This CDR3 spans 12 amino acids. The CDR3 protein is CASSPRGRGAFF. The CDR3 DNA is TGTGCCAGCAGTCCGAGGGGGCGTGGTGCTTTCTTT.

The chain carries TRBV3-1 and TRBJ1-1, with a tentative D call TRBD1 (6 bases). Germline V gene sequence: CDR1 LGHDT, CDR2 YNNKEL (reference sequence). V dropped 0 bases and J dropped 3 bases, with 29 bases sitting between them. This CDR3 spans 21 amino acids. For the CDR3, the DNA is TGTGCCAGCAGCCAAGAGAAGCGGACTATACTGGAGGGGGGGGGCGACACTGAAGCTTTCTTT. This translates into CASSQEKRTILEGGGDTEAFF.

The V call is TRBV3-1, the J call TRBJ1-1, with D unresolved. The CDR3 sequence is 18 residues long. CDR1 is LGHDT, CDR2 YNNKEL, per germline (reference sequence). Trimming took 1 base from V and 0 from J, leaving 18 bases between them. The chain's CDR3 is CASSQGLPLSGVNTEAFF. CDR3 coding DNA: TGTGCCAGCAGCCAAGGCTTACCCCTTTCCGGTGTGAACACTGAAGCTTTCTTT.

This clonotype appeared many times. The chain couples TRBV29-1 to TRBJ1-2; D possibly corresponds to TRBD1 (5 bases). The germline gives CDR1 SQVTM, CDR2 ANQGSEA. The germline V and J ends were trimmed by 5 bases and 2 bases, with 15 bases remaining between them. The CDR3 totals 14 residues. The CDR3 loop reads CSVSLLGANYGYTF. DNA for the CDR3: TGCAGCGTTTCGCTTCTCGGGGCGAACTATGGCTACACCTTC. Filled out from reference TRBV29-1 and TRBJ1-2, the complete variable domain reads SAVISQKPSRDICQRGTSLTIQCQVDSQVTMMFWYRQQPGQSLTLIATANQGSEATYESGFVIDKFPISRPNLTFSTLTVSNMSPEDSSIYLCSVSLLGANYGYTFGSGTRLTVV.